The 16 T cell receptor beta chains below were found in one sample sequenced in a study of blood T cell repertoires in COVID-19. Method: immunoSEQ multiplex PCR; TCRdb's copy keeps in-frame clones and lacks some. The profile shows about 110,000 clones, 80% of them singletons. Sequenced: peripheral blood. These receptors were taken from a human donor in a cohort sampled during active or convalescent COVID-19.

The CDR3 sequence is CASSPTQGIDGYTF. Here the CDR3 DNA reads TGTGCCAGCTCACCCACCCAGGGGATAGATGGCTACACCTTC. The V call is TRBV18, the J call TRBJ1-2; D perhaps matches TRBD1 (6 bases). Germline CDR1 and CDR2: KGHSH and LQKENI. The CDR3 has 14 residues. V lost 3 bases and J lost 6, with 14 bases in between.

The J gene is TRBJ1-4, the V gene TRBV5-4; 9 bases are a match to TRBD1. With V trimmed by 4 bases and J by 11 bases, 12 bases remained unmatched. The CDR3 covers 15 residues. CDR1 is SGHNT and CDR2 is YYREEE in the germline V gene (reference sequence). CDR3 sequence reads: CASSARDRASEKLFF. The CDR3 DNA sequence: TGTGCCAGCAGCGCACGGGACAGGGCCTCGGAGAAACTGTTTTTT. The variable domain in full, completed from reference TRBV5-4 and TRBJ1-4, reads ETGVTQSPTHLIKTRGQQVTLRCSSQSGHNTVSWYQQALGQGPQFIFQYYREEENGRGNFPPRFSGLQFPNYSSELNVNALELDDSALYLCASSARDRASEKLFFGSGTQLSVL.

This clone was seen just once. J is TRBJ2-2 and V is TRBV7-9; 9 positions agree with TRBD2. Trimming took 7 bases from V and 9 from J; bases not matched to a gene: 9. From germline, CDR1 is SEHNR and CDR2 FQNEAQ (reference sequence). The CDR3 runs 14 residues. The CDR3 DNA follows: TGTGCCAGCATCCTGGGTAGCGGGAGTTGGGAGCTGTTTTTT. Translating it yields CASILGSGSWELFF.

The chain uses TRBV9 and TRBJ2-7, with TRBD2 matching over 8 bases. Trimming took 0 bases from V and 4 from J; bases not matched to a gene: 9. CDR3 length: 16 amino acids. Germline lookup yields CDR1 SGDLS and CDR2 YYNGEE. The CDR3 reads CASSVGDGGALYEQYF. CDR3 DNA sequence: TGTGCCAGCAGCGTAGGCGACGGGGGGGCCCTGTACGAGCAGTACTTC.

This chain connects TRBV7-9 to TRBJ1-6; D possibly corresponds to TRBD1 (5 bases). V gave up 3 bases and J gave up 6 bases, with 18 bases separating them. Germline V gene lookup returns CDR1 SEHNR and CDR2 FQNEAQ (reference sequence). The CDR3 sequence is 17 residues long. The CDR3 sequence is CASSFDSLGIFNSPLHF. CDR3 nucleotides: TGTGCCAGCAGCTTCGACAGCCTGGGAATATTTAATTCACCCCTCCACTTT. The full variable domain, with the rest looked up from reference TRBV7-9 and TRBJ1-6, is DTGVSQNPRHKITKRGQNVTFRCDPISEHNRLYWYRQTLGQGPEFLTYFQNEAQLEKSRLLSDRFSAERPKGSFSTLEIQRTEQGDSAMYLCASSFDSLGIFNSPLHFGNGTRLTVT.

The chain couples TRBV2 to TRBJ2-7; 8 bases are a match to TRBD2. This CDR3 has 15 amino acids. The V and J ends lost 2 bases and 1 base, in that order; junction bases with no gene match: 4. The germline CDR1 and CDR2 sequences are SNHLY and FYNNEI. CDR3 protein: CASSEIPSGSYEQYF. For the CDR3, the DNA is TGTGCCAGCAGTGAAATCCCTAGCGGGTCCTACGAGCAGTACTTC.

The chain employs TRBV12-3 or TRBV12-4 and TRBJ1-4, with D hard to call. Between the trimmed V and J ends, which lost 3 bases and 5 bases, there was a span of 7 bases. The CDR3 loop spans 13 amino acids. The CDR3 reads CASSFQLNEKLFF. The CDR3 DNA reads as TGTGCCAGCAGTTTCCAGTTAAATGAAAAACTGTTTTTT.

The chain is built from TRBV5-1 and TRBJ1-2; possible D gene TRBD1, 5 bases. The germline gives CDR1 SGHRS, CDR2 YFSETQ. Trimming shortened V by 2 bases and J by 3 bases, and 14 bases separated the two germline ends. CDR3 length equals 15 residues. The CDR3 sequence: CASSLGRARHYGYTF. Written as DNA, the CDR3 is TGCGCCAGCAGCTTAGGCAGGGCAAGACACTATGGCTACACCTTC.

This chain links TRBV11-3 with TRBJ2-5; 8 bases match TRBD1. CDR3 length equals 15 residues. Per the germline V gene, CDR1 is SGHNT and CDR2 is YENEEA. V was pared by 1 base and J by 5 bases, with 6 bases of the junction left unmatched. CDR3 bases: TGTGCCAGCAGCTTAGGGGGACAGGTAGAGGAGACCCAGTACTTC. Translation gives CASSLGGQVEETQYF.

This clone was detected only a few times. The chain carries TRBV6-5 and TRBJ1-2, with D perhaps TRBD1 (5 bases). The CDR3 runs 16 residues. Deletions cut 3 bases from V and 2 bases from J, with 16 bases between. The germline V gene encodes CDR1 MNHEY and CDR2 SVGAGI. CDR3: CASSYWEEGKNYGYTF. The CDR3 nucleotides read TGTGCCAGCAGTTATTGGGAGGAGGGGAAGAACTATGGCTACACCTTC.

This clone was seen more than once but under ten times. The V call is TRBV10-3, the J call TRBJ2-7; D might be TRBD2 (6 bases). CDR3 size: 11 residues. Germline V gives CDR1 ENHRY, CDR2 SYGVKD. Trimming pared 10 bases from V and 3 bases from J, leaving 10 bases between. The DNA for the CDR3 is TGTGCCACCCGGGACTTCTACGAGCAGTACTTC. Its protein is CATRDFYEQYF.

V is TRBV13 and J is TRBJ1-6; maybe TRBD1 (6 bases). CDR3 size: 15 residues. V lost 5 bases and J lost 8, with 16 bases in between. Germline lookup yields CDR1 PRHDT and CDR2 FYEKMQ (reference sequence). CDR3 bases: TGTGCCAGCAGCCTAACCGGGACATCGGATTCACCCCTCCACTTT. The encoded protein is CASSLTGTSDSPLHF.

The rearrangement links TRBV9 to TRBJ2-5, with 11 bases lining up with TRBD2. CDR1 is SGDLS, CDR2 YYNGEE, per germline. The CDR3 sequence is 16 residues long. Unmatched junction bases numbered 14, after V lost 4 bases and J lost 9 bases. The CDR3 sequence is CASSPRGTSGGWAQYF. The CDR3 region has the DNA TGTGCCAGCAGCCCCCGGGGGACTAGCGGTGGTTGGGCCCAGTACTTC.

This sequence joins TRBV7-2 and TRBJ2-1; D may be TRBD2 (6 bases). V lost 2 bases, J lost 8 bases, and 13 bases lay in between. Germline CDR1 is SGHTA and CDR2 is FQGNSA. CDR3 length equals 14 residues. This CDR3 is CASSLWGDLDEQFF. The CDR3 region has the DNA TGTGCCAGCAGCTTATGGGGGGACTTGGATGAGCAGTTCTTC.

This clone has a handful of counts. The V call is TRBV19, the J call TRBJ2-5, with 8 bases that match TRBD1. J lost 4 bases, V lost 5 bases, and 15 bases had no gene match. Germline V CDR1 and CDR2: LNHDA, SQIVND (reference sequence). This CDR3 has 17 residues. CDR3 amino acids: CASSPWTGTPGGETQYF. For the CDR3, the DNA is TGTGCCAGTAGTCCCTGGACAGGGACGCCTGGGGGAGAGACCCAGTACTTC.

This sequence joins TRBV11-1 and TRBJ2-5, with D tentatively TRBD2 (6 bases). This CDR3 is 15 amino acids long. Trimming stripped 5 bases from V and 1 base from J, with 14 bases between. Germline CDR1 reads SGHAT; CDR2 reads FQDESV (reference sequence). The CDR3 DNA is TGTGCCAGCAGCCAACTGGCTAGCGTCCAAGAGACCCAGTACTTC. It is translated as CASSQLASVQETQYF.